Each of the 29 T cell receptor beta chains below was sequenced from the same sample in a study of shared clonotypes between healthy human individuals. Profiled with immunoSEQ multiplex PCR; TCRdb holds only in-frame clones, not every one. The table lists fewer than 1.8 million clones, around 98.5% of them singletons. Material: naive CD4+ T cells sorted from blood. As for subset: CD45RA+ positively selected. These TCRs come from a man younger than 40 in good health.

The chain carries TRBV18 and TRBJ1-3; TRBD1 might be the D (5 bases). Germline V lookup: CDR1 KGHSH, CDR2 LQKENI. V shed 6 bases and J shed 4 bases, with 19 bases lying between them. The length of the CDR3 is 16 residues. CDR3 in DNA: TGTGCCAGCTCCCCCTCGGGGCCAAACTCCGGAAACACCATATATTTT. This sequence encodes CASSPSGPNSGNTIYF.

The chain uses TRBV7-2 and TRBJ1-4, with TRBD1 identical over 9 bases. Germline CDR1 and CDR2: SGHTA and FQGNSA. This CDR3 is 14 amino acids long. After removal of 5 bases from V and 7 bases from J, the junction contained 5 bases not matched to a gene. The CDR3 DNA follows: TGTGCCAGCAGCCCAGGACAGGGGTTTGAAAAACTGTTTTTT. Its translation is CASSPGQGFEKLFF.

The chain couples TRBV18 to TRBJ2-1, with 15 bases fitting TRBD2. The CDR3 length is 15 residues. CDR1 is KGHSH, CDR2 LQKENI, per germline. With V trimmed by 4 bases and J by 6 bases, 1 base remained unmatched. For the CDR3, the DNA is TGTGCCAGCTCACTGGGACTAGCGGGAGGCAATGAGCAGTTCTTC. It translates to CASSLGLAGGNEQFF.

This rearrangement joins TRBV5-1 to TRBJ2-5, with D possibly TRBD2 on 6 matching bases. Between the trimmed V and J ends, which lost 7 bases and 4 bases, there was a span of 17 bases. CDR1 and CDR2 from the germline V gene are SGHRS and YFSETQ. The CDR3 contains 14 residues. CDR3 amino acids: CASGVPQEGETQYF. CDR3 bases: TGCGCCAGCGGGGTCCCGCAGGAGGGAGAGACCCAGTACTTC.

V usage is TRBV18 and J usage is TRBJ2-7; 13 bases map to TRBD2. The CDR3 spans 17 residues. Germline trimming cut 1 base from V and 3 bases from J; bases unmatched to any gene: 6. The germline CDR1 and CDR2 sequences are KGHSH and LQKENI. The CDR3 sequence is CASSPRTSGRVSYEQYF. In DNA form, the CDR3 reads TGTGCCAGCTCACCACGGACTAGCGGGAGAGTTAGCTACGAGCAGTACTTC.

The genes are TRBV19 and TRBJ1-5, with 9 bases fitting TRBD1. The CDR3 spans 16 residues. The V gene's germline CDR1 is LNHDA and CDR2 SQIVND (reference sequence). With V trimmed by 7 bases and J by 6 bases, 13 bases remained unmatched. The CDR3 bases are TGTGCCAGTACGGGACAGGGTAGTTTTGGAGGTCAGCCCCAGCATTTT. This gives the protein CASTGQGSFGGQPQHF.

The chain has TRBV7-2 and TRBJ2-1, with D tentatively TRBD1 (5 bases). The CDR3 has 13 residues. Germline-derived CDR1 and CDR2 are SGHTA and FQGNSA. Deletions cut 2 bases from V and 7 bases from J, with 9 bases between. The CDR3 sequence is CASSLFPGNEQFF. CDR3 DNA: TGTGCCAGCAGCTTATTTCCAGGGAATGAGCAGTTCTTC.

J is TRBJ2-2 and V is TRBV25-1; perhaps TRBD1 as D (6 bases). V shed 2 bases and J shed 7 bases, with 14 bases lying between them. CDR3 length: 15 residues. Germline V gene sequence: CDR1 MGHDK, CDR2 SYGVNS. The chain's CDR3 is CASSEPGAGLGELFF. DNA of the CDR3: TGTGCCAGCAGTGAACCAGGGGCAGGGCTCGGGGAGCTGTTTTTT.

The chain uses TRBV9 and TRBJ2-3; D is possibly TRBD1 or TRBD2 (5 bases each). Germline V gene data show CDR1 as SGDLS and CDR2 as YYNGEE. The CDR3 is made up of 15 amino acids. Trimming took 0 bases from V and 6 from J, leaving 14 bases between them. This CDR3 is CASSVAGLGLDTQYF. CDR3 nucleotides: TGTGCCAGCAGCGTAGCTGGACTGGGGCTGGATACGCAGTATTTT.

V and J are TRBV6-6 and TRBJ2-7; possible D gene TRBD1, 6 bases. Germline-derived CDR1 and CDR2 are MNHNY and SVGAGI (reference sequence). Trimming took 0 bases from V and 3 from J, leaving 12 bases between them. This CDR3 is 15 amino acids long. CDR3 DNA sequence: TGTGCCAGCAGTTACTCTTCGGCCAGGGGCTACGAGCAGTACTTC. Its protein is CASSYSSARGYEQYF.

The rearrangement joins TRBV5-4 to TRBJ2-7, with D perhaps given as TRBD1 or TRBD2 (5 bases each). The germline CDR1 and CDR2 sequences are SGHNT and YYREEE (reference sequence). The CDR3 is 13 residues long. Trimming removed 3 bases from V and 5 bases from J, with 12 bases in between. CDR3 sequence (DNA): TGTGCCAGCAGCTGGGGGTCGGGCGACGAGCAGTACTTC. As protein: CASSWGSGDEQYF. Full variable domain (rest looked up from reference TRBV5-4 and TRBJ2-7): ETGVTQSPTHLIKTRGQQVTLRCSSQSGHNTVSWYQQALGQGPQFIFQYYREEENGRGNFPPRFSGLQFPNYSSELNVNALELDDSALYLCASSWGSGDEQYFGPGTRLTVT.

Points on this clone: Other DNA variants within this sample encode the same CDR3. The genes are TRBV7-8 and TRBJ2-7, with TRBD2 matching 10 bases. CDR1 SGHVS and CDR2 FQNEAQ come from the germline V gene. The trim removed 4 bases at V and 0 bases at J, leaving 3 bases unmatched. The CDR3 loop spans 15 amino acids. This chain's CDR3 is CASSWTSGSSYEQYF. Here the CDR3 DNA reads TGTGCCAGCAGCTGGACTAGCGGCTCCTCCTACGAGCAGTACTTC.

The V and J genes are TRBV28 and TRBJ2-7; no clear D gene. The CDR3 consists of 13 residues. Germline CDR1 reads MDHEN; CDR2 reads SYDVKM. V was trimmed by 3 bases and J by 3 bases, leaving 9 bases between them. CDR3 protein: CASSFLGVYEQYF. CDR3 bases: TGTGCCAGCAGTTTTCTTGGGGTCTACGAGCAGTACTTC.

This sequence joins TRBV28 and TRBJ1-5; D ambiguous. Germline V gene data show CDR1 as MDHEN and CDR2 as SYDVKM. The CDR3 has 13 amino acids. Trimming pared 2 bases from V and 7 bases from J, leaving 9 bases between. In DNA form, the CDR3 reads TGTGCCAGCAGTTTAGTTCAGCGGCAGCCCCAGCATTTT. Protein product: CASSLVQRQPQHF.

This sequence joins TRBV7-2 and TRBJ2-1, with D possibly matching TRBD1 (5 bases). CDR1 and CDR2 (germline): SGHTA, FQGNSA. V was shortened by 3 bases and J by 7 bases, with 16 bases between the two germline ends. The CDR3 is made up of 15 amino acids. CDR3 in amino acids: CASSFISRVGNEQFF. CDR3 DNA sequence: TGTGCCAGCAGCTTTATTTCCAGGGTTGGGAATGAGCAGTTCTTC. The full variable domain, rest sourced from reference TRBV7-2 and TRBJ2-1, is GAGVSQSPSNKVTEKGKDVELRCDPISGHTALYWYRQSLGQGLEFLIYFQGNSAPDKSGLPSDRFSAERTGGSVSTLTIQRTQQEDSAVYLCASSFISRVGNEQFFGPGTRLTVL.

This clone was picked up one time. The rearrangement joins TRBV6-5 to TRBJ2-7; D unclear. Germline V gene lookup returns CDR1 MNHEY and CDR2 SVGAGI. V was clipped by 4 bases and J by 2 bases, with 9 bases between them. This CDR3 region has 13 residues. The CDR3, as DNA: TGTGCCAGCAGTTCCCCTCCCCCCTACGAGCAGTACTTC. Residues: CASSSPPPYEQYF.

This chain connects TRBV5-6 to TRBJ2-2; TRBD1 matches 8 bases. Germline loops: CDR1 SGHDT, CDR2 YYEEEE. The CDR3 consists of 14 residues. The V gene end was trimmed by 4 bases and the J gene end by 5 bases; junction bases not matched to a gene: 4. The CDR3 bases are TGTGCCAGCAGCGACAGGGGACGTACCGGGGAGCTGTTTTTT. Residues: CASSDRGRTGELFF.

The chain carries TRBV27 and TRBJ1-1; weak D call: TRBD1 (5 bases). CDR3 length: 15 amino acids. Trimming pared 2 bases from V and 0 bases from J, leaving 10 bases between. From germline, CDR1 is MNHEY and CDR2 SMNVEV (reference sequence). The CDR3 spells CASSLIPGLNTEAFF. The DNA for the CDR3 is TGTGCCAGCAGTTTAATTCCAGGGCTGAACACTGAAGCTTTCTTT.

With regard to this clone: Other nucleotide sequences in the sample specify the same CDR3. The J gene is TRBJ2-3, the V gene TRBV5-1; TRBD1 might be the D (5 bases). The CDR3 totals 14 residues. Germline V gene lookup returns CDR1 SGHRS and CDR2 YFSETQ. Trimming pared 0 bases from V and 1 base from J, leaving 6 bases between. CDR3 protein: CASSLDRRTDTQYF. The CDR3 DNA is TGCGCCAGCAGCTTGGACAGGCGCACAGATACGCAGTATTTT.

This chain links TRBV2 with TRBJ1-2; TRBD1 matches at 7 bases. Germline values: CDR1 SNHLY, CDR2 FYNNEI. The junction had 17 bases not matched to a gene; V was cut back by 9 bases and J by 4 bases. This CDR3 spans 16 amino acids. The CDR3 reads CASQPDYRGPTYGYTF. CDR3 nucleotide sequence: TGTGCCAGTCAACCCGATTACAGGGGCCCCACCTATGGCTACACCTTC.

A single count supports this clone. The V gene is TRBV4-3, the J gene TRBJ2-3, with D hard to call. Germline CDR1 LGHNA, CDR2 YSLEER. V lost 0 bases and J 0 bases, leaving 13 bases between the germline ends. The CDR3 spans 17 residues. The CDR3 nucleotides are TGCGCCAGCAGCCAAGATCTGGAGATCCGGAGCACAGATACGCAGTATTTT. Amino acid sequence: CASSQDLEIRSTDTQYF.

This chain connects TRBV5-4 to TRBJ2-5; 8 positions match TRBD1. V lost 4 bases and J lost 2; bases outside the gene matches: 7. Germline V gene sequence: CDR1 SGHNT, CDR2 YYREEE (reference sequence). The CDR3 runs to 15 residues. CDR3 nucleotides: TGTGCCAGCAGCCCGAAACAGGGGGAACAAGAGACCCAGTACTTC. Residues: CASSPKQGEQETQYF.

The chain recombines TRBV11-3 with TRBJ2-7; 8 bases are shared with TRBD1. From germline, CDR1 is SGHNT and CDR2 YENEEA. The CDR3 runs to 13 residues. V shed 3 bases and J 3 bases; nucleotides not matched to a gene: 1. CDR3 DNA: TGTGCCAGCAGCTTTGACAGGGGCTACGAGCAGTACTTC. Residues: CASSFDRGYEQYF.

This clone was seen only once. The same CDR3 also results from other DNA sequences found in this sample. This sequence joins TRBV6-1 and TRBJ2-7, with D perhaps matching TRBD1 or TRBD2 (5 bases each). Trimming shortened V by 0 bases and J by 2 bases, and 8 bases separated the two germline ends. CDR3 length: 14 amino acids. Looked up from germline, CDR1 is MNHNS and CDR2 is SASEGT. CDR3 nucleotide sequence: TGTGCCAGCAGTGAAGCGGGGACCACCTACGAGCAGTACTTC. Its translation is CASSEAGTTYEQYF.

The chain has TRBV12-2 and TRBJ2-7; TRBD1 reflects the table's D call only, with no check against the DNA. TRBV12-2 is a pseudogene. This CDR3 has 15 residues. The CDR3 DNA reads TGTGCAAGTCGCGCGAGCGACAGGGTACCCTACGAGCAGTACTTC. This sequence encodes CASRASDRVPYEQYF.

Turning to this clone: The junction departs from the called germline gene at one end, perhaps through a read error. The chain has TRBV7-7 and TRBJ2-5; 8 nucleotides agree with TRBD1. CDR1 is SSHAT and CDR2 is FNYEAQ in the germline V gene (reference sequence). This CDR3 has 14 amino acids. In nucleotides, the CDR3 is TGTGCTAGCAGCTTAACAGGGGGCCAAGAGACCCAGTACTTC. The encoded protein is CASSLTGGQETQYF.

V usage is TRBV20-1 and J usage is TRBJ2-7; D remains ambiguous. This CDR3 spans 11 amino acids. The germline V and J ends were trimmed by 6 bases and 5 bases, with 11 bases remaining between them. Germline loops: CDR1 DFQATT, CDR2 SNEGSKA (reference sequence). CDR3 in DNA: TGCAGTGCGCCCCGAGCCCACGAGCAGTACTTC. Protein sequence: CSAPRAHEQYF.

The V gene is TRBV7-9, the J gene TRBJ2-1; maybe TRBD2 (6 bases). Trimming shortened V by 1 base and J by 8 bases, and 12 bases separated the two germline ends. The CDR3 sequence is 14 residues long. Germline V gene data show CDR1 as SEHNR and CDR2 as FQNEAQ (reference sequence). Here the CDR3 DNA reads TGTGCCAGCAGCTTAGTCGCGGGAAGTTATGAGCAGTTCTTC. It translates to CASSLVAGSYEQFF.

This clone was seen a single time. The chain recombines TRBV15 with TRBJ2-7; 7 bases agree with TRBD1. J was trimmed by 7 bases and V by 0 bases; bases with no gene match: 9. This CDR3 spans 15 amino acids. The germline gives CDR1 LNHNV, CDR2 YYDKDF (reference sequence). CDR3 residues: CATSRDPTGLGEQYF. CDR3 bases: TGTGCCACCAGCAGAGATCCGACAGGGTTGGGGGAGCAGTACTTC.